This TCR beta chain was sequenced for a study of blood T cell repertoires in COVID-19. About the study: Samples of COVID-19 (acute and convalescent) were obtained from the United States, Italy and Spain. Sample material is recorded as cDNA or gDNA derived from T cells, B-cell-depleted T cells, or PBMCs.

Germline loops: CDR1 LNHDA, CDR2 SQIVND (reference sequence). CDR3 length: 16 amino acids. V lost 7 bases, J lost 5 bases, and 13 bases stayed unmatched. Methods used by the authors: By means of reference gene primer amplification, nucleated cell counts were estimated. Measured with immunoSEQ multiplex PCR; TCRdb has only the in-frame clones, and not every one. Clone size and the V and J calls come from that table; the DNA yielded D and trimming. Altogether 450,000 to 500,000 clones are present, 70% to 90% being singletons, with the ten largest covering approximately 3%. This clone showed up just once.

Specimen: peripheral blood. The chain links TRBV19 to TRBJ2-3; 9 bases agree with TRBD1. The TCR was taken from a human donor in a cohort sampled during active COVID-19. CDR3 sequence: CASMASGQGRRDTQYF. The CDR3 region has the DNA TGTGCCAGTATGGCGTCGGGACAGGGAAGGAGAGATACGCAGTATTTT.